These 26 T cell receptor beta chains share one sample of origin, sequenced in a study of cytomegalovirus exposure and HLA in healthy donors. PCR primers comprised 60 Vbeta and 13 Jbeta primers. The method was immunoSEQ multiplex PCR; TCRdb's version includes in-frame clones alone and lacks a portion of them. The sample has under 40,000 clones, and its top ten clones hold 1.5% to 2%. Sequenced sample: PBMCs. The origin of the receptors is a woman in her thirties or forties in good health and CMV-seropositive.

The V gene is TRBV7-8, the J gene TRBJ1-5; tentative D call: TRBD1 (5 bases). This CDR3 region has 17 residues. With 3 bases removed from V and 6 bases from J, the gap between germline ends came to 21 bases. From germline, CDR1 is SGHVS and CDR2 FQNEAQ. The CDR3 sequence is CASSFTGHRAGGQPQHF. The CDR3, as DNA: TGTGCCAGCAGCTTTACCGGACACCGGGCCGGGGGTCAGCCCCAGCATTTT.

The genes are TRBV2 and TRBJ1-2; 9 nucleotides match TRBD1. Germline V lookup: CDR1 SNHLY, CDR2 FYNNEI. The CDR3 runs to 13 residues. J lost 8 bases, V lost 6 bases, and 7 bases had no gene match. The CDR3 protein is CASSVQGAEGYTF. The CDR3 DNA is TGTGCCAGCAGCGTACAGGGGGCGGAGGGCTACACCTTC.

The V and J genes are TRBV10-3 and TRBJ2-7; D possibly corresponds to TRBD2 (6 bases). The CDR3 contains 15 residues. Per the germline V gene, CDR1 is ENHRY and CDR2 is SYGVKD. V dropped 0 bases and J dropped 1 base, with 10 bases sitting between them. The CDR3 region is CAISESTSRSYEQYF. DNA of the CDR3: TGTGCCATCAGTGAGTCTACTAGCCGTTCCTACGAGCAGTACTTC.

The CDR3 coding sequence is TGTGCCAGCAGGGGACAGGGAATAATTTTAAGTGGCTACACCTTC. This translates into CASRGQGIILSGYTF. This chain joins TRBV7-9 and TRBJ1-2, with 9 bases identical to TRBD1. This CDR3 region has 15 residues. V gave up 6 bases and J gave up 7 bases; unmatched junction bases: 12. Germline V CDR1 and CDR2: SEHNR, FQNEAQ (reference sequence). The variable domain in full, completed from reference TRBV7-9 and TRBJ1-2, reads DTGVSQNPRHKITKRGQNVTFRCDPISEHNRLYWYRQTLGQGPEFLTYFQNEAQLEKSRLLSDRFSAERPKGSFSTLEIQRTEQGDSAMYLCASRGQGIILSGYTFGSGTRLTVV.

The rearrangement joins TRBV7-9 to TRBJ1-1, with a weak D call TRBD1 (6 bases). The germline gives CDR1 SEHNR, CDR2 FQNEAQ (reference sequence). The CDR3 contains 15 residues. V dropped 5 bases and J dropped 1 base, with 14 bases sitting between them. The CDR3 loop is CASSRAGQTNTEAFF. As DNA, the CDR3 is TGTGCCAGCAGCCGGGCCGGACAGACGAACACTGAAGCTTTCTTT.

The chain uses TRBV4-2 and TRBJ2-5; TRBD2 aligns across 9 bases. Germline V gene lookup returns CDR1 LGHNA and CDR2 YNFKEQ. Trimming took 3 bases from V and 1 from J; bases not matched to a gene: 9. The CDR3 sequence is 17 residues long. The CDR3 reads CASSQGVAGEVQETQYF. The CDR3 bases are TGTGCCAGCAGCCAGGGTGTAGCGGGAGAGGTCCAAGAGACCCAGTACTTC.

The chain uses TRBV7-3 and TRBJ2-3, with 12 bases identical to TRBD2. Germline loops: CDR1 SGHTA, CDR2 FQGTGA. The CDR3 sequence is 15 residues long. The ends lost 2 bases at V and 9 bases at J; junction bases unmatched: 6. The CDR3 nucleotides are TGTGCCAGCAGCTTAGGGCTAGCGGGAGGGGGAACGCAGTATTTT. Translated, it gives CASSLGLAGGGTQYF.

This rearrangement joins TRBV7-3 to TRBJ2-5, with unresolved D. Trimming took off 2 bases at V and 1 base at J, with 8 bases between the two ends. The CDR3 has 14 residues. Germline values: CDR1 SGHTA, CDR2 FQGTGA. The DNA for the CDR3 is TGTGCCAGCAGCTTATCAGCGACCCAAGAGACCCAGTACTTC. Translated: CASSLSATQETQYF.

The chain has TRBV6-5 and TRBJ2-3; the D is unclear. CDR1 is MNHEY and CDR2 is SVGAGI in the germline V gene. V was shortened by 0 bases and J by 3 bases, with 10 bases between the two germline ends. The CDR3 runs to 15 residues. The CDR3 region is CASSYSASRTDTQYF. CDR3 DNA: TGTGCCAGCAGTTACTCTGCTTCGAGGACAGATACGCAGTATTTT.

The chain links TRBV2 to TRBJ1-4; TRBD1 aligns across 7 bases. Germline V gives CDR1 SNHLY, CDR2 FYNNEI. V shed 7 bases and J 6 bases; nucleotides not matched to a gene: 8. This CDR3 has 14 residues. CDR3 loop: CASKRGQGDEKLFF. DNA of the CDR3: TGTGCCAGCAAGAGGGGGCAGGGCGATGAAAAACTGTTTTTT. Drawing the rest from reference TRBV2 and TRBJ1-4, the complete variable domain is EPEVTQTPSHQVTQMGQEVILRCVPISNHLYFYWYRQILGQKVEFLVSFYNNEISEKSEIFDDQFSVERPDGSNFTLKIRSTKLEDSAMYFCASKRGQGDEKLFFGSGTQLSVL.

V gene TRBV6-6 combines with J gene TRBJ2-5; the match to TRBD2 covers 11 bases. Germline CDR1 reads MNHNY; CDR2 reads SVGAGI (reference sequence). J was trimmed by 2 bases and V by 7 bases; bases with no gene match: 6. This CDR3 has 15 amino acids. The CDR3, as DNA: TGTGCCAGCATGAGACTAGCGGGGAGACAAGAGACCCAGTACTTC. The encoded protein is CASMRLAGRQETQYF.

V and J are TRBV19 and TRBJ1-5; D might be TRBD1 (6 bases). The CDR3 totals 14 residues. Germline CDR1 and CDR2: LNHDA and SQIVND (reference sequence). V was trimmed by 3 bases and J by 7 bases, leaving 13 bases between them. The CDR3 protein is CASSIGKGEQPQHF. CDR3 DNA: TGTGCCAGTAGTATTGGGAAGGGGGAACAGCCCCAGCATTTT.

Details on this clone: One end of the junction is discordant with germline, which a read error may explain. The rearrangement uses TRBV7-9 and TRBJ1-1; no clear D. The germline CDR1 and CDR2 sequences are SEHNR and FQNEAQ (reference sequence). The CDR3 totals 14 residues. In DNA form, the CDR3 reads TGTGGCAGCAGCCCAGCGGGCATGAACACTGAAGCTTTCTTT. Translation: CGSSPAGMNTEAFF.

The gene calls are TRBV6-5 and TRBJ1-4, with D perhaps TRBD1 (6 bases). CDR3 length: 15 amino acids. From germline, CDR1 is MNHEY and CDR2 SVGAGI. Trimming removed 0 bases at V and 7 bases at J, with 12 bases between. Here the CDR3 reads CASSYSGQGTEKLFF. DNA of the CDR3: TGTGCCAGCAGTTACTCAGGTCAGGGGACTGAAAAACTGTTTTTT.

V and J are TRBV4-1 and TRBJ1-5; D gene uncertain. Trimming removed 1 base at V and 7 bases at J, with 11 bases between. The CDR3 has 14 residues. From germline, CDR1 is MGHRA and CDR2 YSYEKL. The CDR3 loop is CASSQVGEYQPQHF. The CDR3 DNA is TGCGCCAGCAGCCAAGTTGGGGAGTACCAGCCCCAGCATTTT.

This rearrangement joins TRBV18 to TRBJ2-7; tentative D call: TRBD2 (5 bases). The V gene lost 2 bases and the J gene lost 6 bases, with 17 bases spanning the gap. CDR1 is KGHSH and CDR2 is LQKENI in the germline V gene. The CDR3 is 15 residues long. The DNA for the CDR3 is TGTGCCAGCTCACCAAGCGCGCTTGGGAGAGGCGAGCAGTACTTC. This gives the protein CASSPSALGRGEQYF.

The rearrangement links TRBV27 to TRBJ1-1; possibly TRBD1 for D (5 bases). The germline V gene has CDR1 MNHEY and CDR2 SMNVEV (reference sequence). V lost 6 bases to trimming and J lost 7 bases, with 18 bases between them. This CDR3 spans 14 amino acids. CDR3 nucleotide sequence: TGTGCCAGCAGCTGGGGGTCAGGGAGGGGTGAAGCTTTCTTT. It translates to CASSWGSGRGEAFF.

The V gene is TRBV6-1, the J gene TRBJ2-1; D unresolved. Germline CDR1 and CDR2: MNHNS and SASEGT. The V gene lost 2 bases and the J gene lost 0 bases, with 8 bases spanning the gap. CDR3 length: 15 amino acids. The CDR3 DNA sequence: TGTGCCAGCAGTGAAACCGGGTACTCCTACAATGAGCAGTTCTTC. This codes for CASSETGYSYNEQFF.

Worth noting for this clone: The junction does not match germline at one end; this may be a read error. This chain links TRBV19 with TRBJ1-2; D possibly corresponds to TRBD1 (6 bases). Germline V gene sequence: CDR1 LNHDA, CDR2 SQIVND (reference sequence). The CDR3 spans 17 residues. Written as DNA, the CDR3 is TGTGCCAGTAGTATAAGGGGCCTAGACAGGACTGGCTATGCCTACACCTTC. Amino acid sequence: CASSIRGLDRTGYAYTF.

This rearrangement joins TRBV7-2 to TRBJ1-1, with 7 bases matching TRBD1. Germline CDR1 is SGHTA and CDR2 is FQGNSA. V shed 6 bases, J shed 2 bases, and the junction held 6 bases outside the gene matches. The CDR3 loop spans 14 amino acids. CDR3 amino acids: CASRPGTANTEAFF. CDR3 DNA: TGTGCCAGCAGGCCAGGGACAGCCAACACTGAAGCTTTCTTT.

The chain uses TRBV10-3 and TRBJ1-1; 7 nucleotides line up with TRBD1. CDR1 and CDR2 from the germline V gene are ENHRY and SYGVKD. V lost 2 bases and J lost 5; bases outside the gene matches: 5. The CDR3 loop spans 14 amino acids. The DNA for the CDR3 is TGTGCCATCAGTGAGGGGGCAGGGGGGACTGAAGCTTTCTTT. It translates to CAISEGAGGTEAFF.

CDR3 DNA: TGCGCCAGCAGCTTGGGTGCCCAGAAGAGGGGGATCTACGAGCAGTACTTC. Translating it yields CASSLGAQKRGIYEQYF. The chain is built from TRBV5-1 and TRBJ2-7; D perhaps matches TRBD1 (6 bases). Germline values: CDR1 SGHRS, CDR2 YFSETQ. Trimming left V 0 bases short and J 3 bases short, with 19 bases between. The CDR3 length is 17 residues.

This chain connects TRBV11-2 to TRBJ2-1, with 11 bases lining up with TRBD2. Germline V CDR1 and CDR2: SGHAT, FQNNGV. The trim removed 6 bases at V and 3 bases at J, leaving 7 bases unmatched. This CDR3 comprises 16 residues. Here the CDR3 reads CASSSRLAGNYNEQFF. The CDR3 DNA reads TGTGCCAGCAGTTCAAGACTAGCGGGGAACTACAATGAGCAGTTCTTC.

The chain uses TRBV4-3 and TRBJ1-4; D remains unclear. The CDR3 covers 14 residues. The germline V gene encodes CDR1 LGHNA and CDR2 YSLEER. Trimming took 1 base from V and 4 from J, leaving 7 bases between them. CDR3 residues: CASSQGAYNEKLFF. Written as DNA, the CDR3 is TGCGCCAGCAGCCAAGGGGCTTATAATGAAAAACTGTTTTTT.

The chain recombines TRBV5-1 with TRBJ2-3; TRBD2 matches at 7 bases. CDR3 size: 14 residues. Germline trimming cut 4 bases from V and 0 bases from J; bases unmatched to any gene: 2. In germline, CDR1 is SGHRS, CDR2 YFSETQ. Written as DNA, the CDR3 is TGCGCCAGCAGCGGGGGGGGAAGCACAGATACGCAGTATTTT. This encodes CASSGGGSTDTQYF.

The V call is TRBV10-3, the J call TRBJ2-7; TRBD1 aligns across 12 bases. The V gene end was trimmed by 10 bases and the J gene end by 5 bases; junction bases not matched to a gene: 3. This CDR3 is built from 12 residues. Germline lookup yields CDR1 ENHRY and CDR2 SYGVKD. The DNA for the CDR3 is TGTGCCACCGGGACAGGGGGCCACGAGCAGTACTTC. Residues: CATGTGGHEQYF.